This TCR beta chain was retrieved from a study of T cell repertoires in cytomegalovirus infection. TCRdb independently ran MiXCR on the reads; one entry per CDR3 protein. The table has 350,000 to 450,000 distinct CDR3 sequences, around 18% seen once; the top ten hold approximately 8%. Germline-derived CDR1 and CDR2 are SGHVS and FNYEAQ. The CDR3 is made up of 12 amino acids. Trimming took off 6 bases at V and 8 bases at J, with 10 bases between the two ends. Sequencing was performed on PBMCs. This receptor was identified in a human donor in good health (CMV status not recorded). Some clones in this sample may be carry-over from other donors' samples. V and J are TRBV7-6 and TRBJ1-4; perhaps TRBD1 as D (5 bases). Written as DNA, the CDR3 is TGTGCCAGCAGGCAGGGCTGGGAAAAACTGTTTTTT. It specifies CASRQGWEKLFF.